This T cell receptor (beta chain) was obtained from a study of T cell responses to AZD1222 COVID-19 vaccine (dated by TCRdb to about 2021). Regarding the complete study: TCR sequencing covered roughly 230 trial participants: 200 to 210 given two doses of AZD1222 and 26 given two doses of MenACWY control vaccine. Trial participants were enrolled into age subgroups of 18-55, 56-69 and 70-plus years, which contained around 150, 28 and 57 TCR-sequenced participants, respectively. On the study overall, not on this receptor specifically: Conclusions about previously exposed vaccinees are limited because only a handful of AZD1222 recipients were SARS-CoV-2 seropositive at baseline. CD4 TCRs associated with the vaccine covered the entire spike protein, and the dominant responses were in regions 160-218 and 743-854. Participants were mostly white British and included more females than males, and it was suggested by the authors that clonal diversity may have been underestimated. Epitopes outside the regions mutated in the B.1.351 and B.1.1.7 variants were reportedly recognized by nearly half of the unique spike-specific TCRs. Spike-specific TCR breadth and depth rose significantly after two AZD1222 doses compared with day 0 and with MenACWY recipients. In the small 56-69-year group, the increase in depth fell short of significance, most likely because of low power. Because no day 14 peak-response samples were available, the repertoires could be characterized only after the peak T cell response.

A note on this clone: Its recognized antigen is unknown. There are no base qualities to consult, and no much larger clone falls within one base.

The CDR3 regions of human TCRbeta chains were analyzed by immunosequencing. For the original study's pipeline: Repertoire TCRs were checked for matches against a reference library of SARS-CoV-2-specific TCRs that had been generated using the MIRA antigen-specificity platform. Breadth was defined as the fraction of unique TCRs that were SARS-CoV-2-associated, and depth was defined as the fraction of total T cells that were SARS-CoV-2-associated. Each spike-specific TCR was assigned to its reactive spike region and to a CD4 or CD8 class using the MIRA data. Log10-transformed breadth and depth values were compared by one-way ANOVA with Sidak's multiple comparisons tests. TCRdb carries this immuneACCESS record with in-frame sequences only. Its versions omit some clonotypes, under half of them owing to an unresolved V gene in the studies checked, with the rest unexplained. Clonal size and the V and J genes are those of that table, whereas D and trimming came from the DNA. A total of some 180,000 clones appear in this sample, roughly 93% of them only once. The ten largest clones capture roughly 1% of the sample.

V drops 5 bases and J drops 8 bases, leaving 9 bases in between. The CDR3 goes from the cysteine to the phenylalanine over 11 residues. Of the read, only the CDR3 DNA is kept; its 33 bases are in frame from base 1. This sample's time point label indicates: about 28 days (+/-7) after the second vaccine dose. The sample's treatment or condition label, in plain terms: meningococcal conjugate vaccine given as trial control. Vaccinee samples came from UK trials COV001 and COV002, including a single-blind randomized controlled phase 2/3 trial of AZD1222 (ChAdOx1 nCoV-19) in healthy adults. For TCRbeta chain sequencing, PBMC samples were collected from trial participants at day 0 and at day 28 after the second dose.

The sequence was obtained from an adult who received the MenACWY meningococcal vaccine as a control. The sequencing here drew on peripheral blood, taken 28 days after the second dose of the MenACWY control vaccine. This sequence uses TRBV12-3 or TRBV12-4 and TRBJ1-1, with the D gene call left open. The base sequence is TGTGCCAGCAGTCGGGTTACCGAAGCTTTCTTT. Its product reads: CASSRVTEAFF.